This T cell receptor beta chain derives from a study of blood T cell repertoires in COVID-19 (dated by TCRdb to the early 2020s). Study-wide context: The collaborator samples originated in the United States, Italy and Spain and spanned the acute and convalescent phases of COVID-19. The dataset comprised deeply sampled blood TCRbeta repertoires from subjects exposed to, actively infected with, or recovered from COVID-19. The samples were drawn from the first 160 participants of the ongoing ImmuneRACE study and from 950 to 1,500 subjects provided by 6 global collaborators. The material from the prospective study consisted of cDNA or gDNA derived from T cells, B-cell-depleted T cells, or PBMCs. A freely available public database, intended as a resource for researchers studying the immune response to SARS-CoV-2, is where the repertoires were released. HLA class I and class II types, where available, came from metadata supplied by the sample provider rather than from assay-based typing. Nearly every sample came with metadata listing a de-identified subject ID, COVID-19 status, age in years and sex.

Whole blood was collected in K2EDTA tubes by collaborating institutions according to the institutions' own protocols. For TCRbeta analysis, collaborator samples were shipped as frozen whole blood, as isolated PBMCs, or as DNA extracted from either sample type. Overall study results and their limits: The quantity of clinical and demographic metadata differed by source and by participant and was supplied without curation.

TCRbeta CDR3 regions were amplified from genomic DNA by means of the immunoSEQ Assay, a bias-controlled multiplex PCR. On the study's bioinformatics: Within the assay, amplification of reference gene primers was used to estimate how many nucleated cells each sample contained. To quantify the absolute abundance of each unique TCRbeta CDR3 rearrangement, sequence reads were collapsed and filtered. Productive Simpson clonality was computed per sample as the square root of Simpson's diversity index over productive rearrangements. The table comes from immuneACCESS by way of TCRdb, which keeps in-frame sequences with V and J called. Part of the clones is missing from these tables; in studies checked, under half for an unresolved V gene and the rest for unknown reasons. From that table come the V and J calls and clone size; the DNA was used to work out D and trimming. For this sample there are about 16,000 clones; 70% to 90% appear just once. Jointly, the top ten make up roughly 2.5% of the sample.

About this clone: The specificity of this receptor is unknown. No base qualities exist here, and no much larger clone lies one base off it.

This sequence originates from a human donor in a cohort sampled during active COVID-19. Material for sequencing was peripheral blood.

This receptor has the CDR3 CASKSDPGQLTGYTF. In nucleotides, the sequence is TGTGCCAGCAAGTCTGACCCGGGACAGCTTACTGGCTACACCTTC. The chain links TRBV6-4 with TRBJ1-2; TRBD1 aligns with 7 central bases. CDR1 and CDR2, looked up from the germline V gene, are MRHNA and SNTAGT. For this chain, trimming is 7 bases at the V end and 7 bases at the J end, and the number of junction bases without a gene match is 15. The CDR3 numbers 15 residues from cysteine through phenylalanine. Only CDR3 DNA remains: 45 bases, in frame from the first base.